This TCR beta chain was identified in a study of T cell clones after liver transplantation. This CDR3 contains 14 residues. Germline CDR1 is ENHRY and CDR2 is SYGVKD. V lost 3 bases and J 6 bases, leaving 15 bases between the germline ends. Of note for this clone: Its antigen is unidentified.

General study points: Small, mixed patient groups and varying post-transplant times limit these conclusions. The donor-reactive repertoire was only partly measurable in two subjects, lacking donor cells.

Some clones are missing from TCRdb's copy, which holds only in-frame ones; the method was immunoSEQ multiplex PCR. The repertoire holds fewer than 25,000 clones, with approximately 93% as singletons. This specimen consisted of CD8+ T cells from blood, obtained approximately 26 months after liver transplant. V is TRBV10-3 and J is TRBJ2-7; D possibly corresponds to TRBD1 (5 bases). The TCR originated in a human patient who received a liver transplant. These T cells may partly come from the graft donor. The CDR3 region is CAISESDTPLEQYF. CDR3 coding DNA: TGTGCCATCAGTGAATCGGACACCCCTCTCGAGCAGTACTTC.